The 14 T cell receptor beta chains presented below share a single source sample, sequenced in a study of blood T cell repertoires in COVID-19. TCRdb's copy holds only in-frame clones and misses some; the assay was immunoSEQ multiplex PCR. The repertoire holds 340,000 or so clones, with over 70% as singletons. The sequencing sample was made of peripheral blood. These receptors came from a man between 25 and 39 years old with active or convalescent COVID-19.

The rearrangement uses TRBV19 and TRBJ1-5; TRBD1 matches 9 bases. V was clipped by 3 bases and J by 1 base; unmatched bases: 1. Germline V gives CDR1 LNHDA, CDR2 SQIVND (reference sequence). The CDR3 length is 15 residues. CDR3 sequence reads: CASSMTGGSNQPQHF. CDR3 in DNA: TGTGCCAGTAGTATGACAGGGGGGAGCAATCAGCCCCAGCATTTT.

J is TRBJ1-5 and V is TRBV30; TRBD1 matches 11 bases. CDR3 length equals 12 residues. Germline CDR1 and CDR2: GTSNPN and SVGIG (reference sequence). V shed 5 bases and J 6 bases; nucleotides not matched to a gene: 0. CDR3 DNA: TGTGCCTGGGGGACAGGGGGTCAGCCCCAGCATTTT. This codes for CAWGTGGQPQHF.

The chain joins TRBV18 to TRBJ1-5, with 11 bases identical to TRBD1. The CDR3 has 15 amino acids. Germline CDR1 reads KGHSH; CDR2 reads LQKENI. V lost 3 bases, J lost 6 bases, and 4 bases stayed unmatched. CDR3 protein: CASSPDRGQGQPQHF. For the CDR3, the DNA is TGTGCCAGCTCACCGGACAGGGGGCAGGGTCAGCCCCAGCATTTT.

The J gene is TRBJ1-6, the V gene TRBV27, with TRBD1 as a possible D gene (5 bases). Germline CDR1 and CDR2: MNHEY and SMNVEV (reference sequence). V shed 0 bases and J shed 10 bases, with 13 bases lying between them. This CDR3 spans 15 amino acids. The CDR3 nucleotides read TGTGCCAGCAGTTTATCGGGTACAGGTGTATCACCCCTCCACTTT. It codes for CASSLSGTGVSPLHF.

The table lists this clone with a count of one. The V and J genes are TRBV24-1 and TRBJ2-1; 7 bases map to TRBD2. Per germline, CDR1 KGHDR and CDR2 SFDVKD. V was clipped by 7 bases and J by 4 bases; unmatched bases: 3. This CDR3 spans 13 amino acids. The CDR3 sequence: CATSVGGYNEQFF. The CDR3 nucleotides are TGTGCCACCAGCGTGGGGGGGTACAATGAGCAGTTCTTC.

This CDR3 is CASSQGADYGYTF. The DNA of the CDR3 is TGTGCCAGCAGCCAGGGCGCTGACTATGGCTACACCTTC. The chain recombines TRBV11-2 with TRBJ1-2, with D perhaps TRBD1 (5 bases). Trimming removed 5 bases from V and 3 bases from J, with 10 bases in between. Germline lookup yields CDR1 SGHAT and CDR2 FQNNGV. The CDR3 runs to 13 residues. The complete variable domain, with remaining parts taken from reference TRBV11-2 and TRBJ1-2, reads EAGVAQSPRYKIIEKRQSVAFWCNPISGHATLYWYQQILGQGPKLLIQFQNNGVVDDSQLPKDRFSAERLKGVDSTLKIQPAKLEDSAVYLCASSQGADYGYTFGSGTRLTVV.

The V call is TRBV28, the J call TRBJ1-3; possible D gene TRBD1, 5 bases. The germline gives CDR1 MDHEN, CDR2 SYDVKM. This CDR3 has 14 amino acids. Trimming took 3 bases from V and 2 from J, leaving 8 bases between them. The CDR3 is CASSFQGTGNTIYF. In nucleotides, the CDR3 is TGTGCCAGCAGTTTCCAGGGAACTGGAAACACCATATATTTT.

The J gene is TRBJ2-7, the V gene TRBV6-2 or TRBV6-3, with a tentative D call TRBD1 (5 bases). With 2 bases removed from V and 3 bases from J, the gap between germline ends came to 8 bases. The CDR3 has 13 amino acids. CDR1 and CDR2 from the germline V gene are MNHEY and SVGEGT. CDR3 sequence reads: CASSYGDSYEQYF. DNA for the CDR3: TGTGCCAGCAGTTACGGTGACAGCTACGAGCAGTACTTC.

This clone has only one observation. The rearrangement links TRBV7-2 to TRBJ1-1, with TRBD1 identical over 7 bases. Germline assignment: CDR1 SGHTA and CDR2 FQGNSA. Losses at the gene ends were 5 bases for V and 7 bases for J; bases not matched to a gene: 7. The CDR3 loop spans 13 amino acids. CDR3 bases: TGTGCCAGCAGCCCCCGGGACAGAAATGAAGCTTTCTTT. It specifies CASSPRDRNEAFF. Looking up the rest from reference TRBV7-2 and TRBJ1-1 gives the full variable domain: GAGVSQSPSNKVTEKGKDVELRCDPISGHTALYWYRQSLGQGLEFLIYFQGNSAPDKSGLPSDRFSAERTGGSVSTLTIQRTQQEDSAVYLCASSPRDRNEAFFGQGTRLTVV.

This clone has just one count. The chain combines TRBV29-1 with TRBJ2-1, with a possible D match to TRBD2 (7 bases). There are 12 residues in the CDR3. Germline V gene data show CDR1 as SQVTM and CDR2 as ANQGSEA. Here the CDR3 DNA reads TGCAGAGGAGGGGGGGCCTACAATGAGCAGTTCTTC. This sequence encodes CRGGGAYNEQFF.

J is TRBJ2-2 and V is TRBV10-3; 11 bases align to TRBD1. After removal of 6 bases from V and 5 bases from J, the junction contained 5 bases not matched to a gene. There are 15 residues in the CDR3. Germline V gene lookup returns CDR1 ENHRY and CDR2 SYGVKD. The CDR3 region has the DNA TGTGCCATCAGCCCCGGGACAGGGGGAACCGGGGAGCTGTTTTTT. Residues: CAISPGTGGTGELFF.

The chain carries TRBV7-8 and TRBJ1-1; TRBD1 is a possible D gene (5 bases). The V and J ends lost 5 bases and 3 bases respectively, with 16 bases between them. Per germline, CDR1 SGHVS and CDR2 FQNEAQ. This CDR3 is 15 amino acids long. Here the CDR3 reads CASSPEEGRDTEAFF. As DNA, the CDR3 is TGTGCCAGCAGCCCAGAGGAGGGGAGGGACACTGAAGCTTTCTTT.

This clone was recorded a few times. CDR3 coding DNA: TGTGCCAGCAGCTCCCCCGGGGGTAACTATGGCTACACCTTC. It specifies CASSSPGGNYGYTF. This sequence joins TRBV7-2 and TRBJ1-2; TRBD1 is a possible D gene (5 bases). V lost 4 bases and J lost 1, with 10 bases in between. Germline CDR1 is SGHTA and CDR2 is FQGNSA. This CDR3 spans 14 amino acids.

This sequence joins TRBV19 and TRBJ2-2; TRBD1 matches 7 bases. Germline CDR1 and CDR2: LNHDA and SQIVND (reference sequence). V gave up 7 bases and J gave up 5 bases; unmatched junction bases: 13. The length of the CDR3 is 16 residues. This CDR3 is CASKELKGAWTGELFF. In DNA, the CDR3 is TGTGCCAGTAAAGAGCTCAAGGGGGCGTGGACCGGGGAGCTGTTTTTT.